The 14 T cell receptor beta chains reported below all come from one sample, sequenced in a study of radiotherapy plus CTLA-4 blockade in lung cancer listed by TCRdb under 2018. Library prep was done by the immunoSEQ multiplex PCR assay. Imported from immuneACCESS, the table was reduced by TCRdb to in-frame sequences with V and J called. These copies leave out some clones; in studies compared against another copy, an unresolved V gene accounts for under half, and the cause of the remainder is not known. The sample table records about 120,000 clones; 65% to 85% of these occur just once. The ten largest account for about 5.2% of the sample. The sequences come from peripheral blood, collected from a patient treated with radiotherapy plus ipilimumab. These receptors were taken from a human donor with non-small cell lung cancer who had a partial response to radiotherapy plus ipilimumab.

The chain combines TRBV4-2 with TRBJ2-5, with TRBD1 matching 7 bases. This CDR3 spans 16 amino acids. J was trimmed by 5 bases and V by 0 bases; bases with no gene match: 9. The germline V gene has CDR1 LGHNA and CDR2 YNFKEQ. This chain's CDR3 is CASSQDHPTGLETQYF. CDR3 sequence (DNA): TGTGCCAGCAGCCAAGATCATCCGACAGGGCTCGAGACCCAGTACTTC.

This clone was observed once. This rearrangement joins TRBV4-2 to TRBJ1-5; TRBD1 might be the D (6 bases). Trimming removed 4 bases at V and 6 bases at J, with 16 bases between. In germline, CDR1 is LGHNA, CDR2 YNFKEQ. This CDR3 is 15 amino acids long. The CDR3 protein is CASSRSRGVGQPQHF. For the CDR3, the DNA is TGTGCCAGCAGCCGCTCCAGGGGAGTTGGTCAGCCCCAGCATTTT.

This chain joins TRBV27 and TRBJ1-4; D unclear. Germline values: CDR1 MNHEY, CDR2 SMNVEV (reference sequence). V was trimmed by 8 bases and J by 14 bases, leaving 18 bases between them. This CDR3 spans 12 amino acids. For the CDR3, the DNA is TGTGCCAGCGGGGAGACAATGAGGCTGCTGTTTTTT. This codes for CASGETMRLLFF.

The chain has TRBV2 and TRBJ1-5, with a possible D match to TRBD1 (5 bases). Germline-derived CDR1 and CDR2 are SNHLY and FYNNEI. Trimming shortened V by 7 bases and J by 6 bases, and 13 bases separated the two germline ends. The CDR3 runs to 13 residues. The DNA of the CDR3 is TGTGCCAGCAAGCAGGGCTGGACTCAGCCCCAGCATTTT. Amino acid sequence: CASKQGWTQPQHF.

The CDR3 sequence: CASSPRTSGNTGELFF. In nucleotides, the CDR3 is TGTGCCAGCAGCCCAAGGACTAGCGGGAACACCGGGGAGCTGTTTTTT. The genes are TRBV9 and TRBJ2-2; 10 nucleotides line up with TRBD2. Germline loops: CDR1 SGDLS, CDR2 YYNGEE. V lost 4 bases, J lost 1 base, and 4 bases stayed unmatched. This CDR3 contains 16 residues.

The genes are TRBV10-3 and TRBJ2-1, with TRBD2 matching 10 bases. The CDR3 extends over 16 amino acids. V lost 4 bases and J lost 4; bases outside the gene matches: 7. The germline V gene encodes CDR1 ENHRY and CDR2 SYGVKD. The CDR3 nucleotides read TGTGCCATCAGTGGCCCGAGCGGGAGGGAATACAATGAGCAGTTCTTC. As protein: CAISGPSGREYNEQFF.

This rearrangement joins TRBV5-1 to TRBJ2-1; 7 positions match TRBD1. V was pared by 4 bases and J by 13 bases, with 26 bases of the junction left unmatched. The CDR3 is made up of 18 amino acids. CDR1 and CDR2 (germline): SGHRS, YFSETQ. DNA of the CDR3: TGCGCCAGCAGCCACGGGACAAATCGACAGGGATGGACACACAGTCAGTTCTTC. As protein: CASSHGTNRQGWTHSQFF.

In DNA, the CDR3 is TGTGCCAGCAGCGCCAGAACCGGGACAGGGGTACGGAACACTGAAGCTTTCTTT. This encodes CASSARTGTGVRNTEAFF. The chain combines TRBV9 with TRBJ1-1; TRBD1 agrees at 10 bases. Trimming cost V 3 bases and J 1 base; bases outside gene matches: 12. Germline CDR1 SGDLS, CDR2 YYNGEE. The CDR3 extends over 18 amino acids.

In DNA form, the CDR3 reads TGTGCCAGCAGTGAAATTGGGACAGGGGTCGCGGGAAACACCATATATTTT. This gives the protein CASSEIGTGVAGNTIYF. The chain links TRBV2 to TRBJ1-3; 10 bases align to TRBD1. J gave up 4 bases and V 2 bases, and 8 bases lay outside the gene matches. CDR1 is SNHLY and CDR2 is FYNNEI in the germline V gene. The CDR3 is 17 amino acids.

The CDR3 loop is CASSENSGRTDTQYF. Written as DNA, the CDR3 is TGTGCCAGCAGTGAAAATTCGGGTCGGACAGATACGCAGTATTTT. J is TRBJ2-3 and V is TRBV6-1; D uncertain. Germline CDR1 is MNHNS and CDR2 is SASEGT. Trimming took off 2 bases at V and 3 bases at J, with 12 bases between the two ends. The CDR3 is 15 residues long.

The DNA for the CDR3 is TGCGCCAGCAGCTTCACAGGGGGGTCACCCCTCCACTTT. This gives the protein CASSFTGGSPLHF. The chain is built from TRBV5-1 and TRBJ1-6; the match to TRBD1 covers 8 bases. The germline gives CDR1 SGHRS, CDR2 YFSETQ. The ends lost 2 bases at V and 10 bases at J; junction bases unmatched: 2. This CDR3 has 13 amino acids.

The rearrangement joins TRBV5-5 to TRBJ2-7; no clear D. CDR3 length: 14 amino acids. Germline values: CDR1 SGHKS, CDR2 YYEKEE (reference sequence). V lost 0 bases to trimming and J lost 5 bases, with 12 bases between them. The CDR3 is CASSLVEAIHEQYF. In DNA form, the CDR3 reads TGTGCCAGCAGCTTGGTAGAGGCCATCCACGAGCAGTACTTC.

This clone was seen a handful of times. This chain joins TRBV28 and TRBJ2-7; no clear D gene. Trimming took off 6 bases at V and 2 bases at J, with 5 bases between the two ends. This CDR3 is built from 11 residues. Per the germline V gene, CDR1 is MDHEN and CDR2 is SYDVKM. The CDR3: CASSATYEQYF. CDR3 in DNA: TGTGCCAGCAGCGCGACCTACGAGCAGTACTTC.

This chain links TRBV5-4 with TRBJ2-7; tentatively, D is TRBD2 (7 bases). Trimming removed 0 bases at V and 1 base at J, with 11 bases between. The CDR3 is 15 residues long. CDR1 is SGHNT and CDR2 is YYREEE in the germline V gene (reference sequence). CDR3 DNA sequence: TGTGCCAGCAGCTTGGGGGGGGGCGGGTCCTACGAGCAGTACTTC. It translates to CASSLGGGGSYEQYF.